The 16 T cell receptor beta chains below were found in one sample sequenced in a study of cytomegalovirus exposure and HLA in healthy donors. Use of 60 Vbeta and 13 Jbeta primers characterized the PCR. Profiling relied on immunoSEQ multiplex PCR, and the TCRdb table lists in-frame clones only, not all of them. The table includes under 200,000 clones, 80% to 90% detected once. Sequencing used PBMCs. The receptors come from a woman in her twenties or thirties in good health and CMV-seropositive.

The chain is built from TRBV5-4 and TRBJ2-1; TRBD1 matches at 8 bases. In germline, CDR1 is SGHNT, CDR2 YYREEE (reference sequence). The CDR3 sequence is 15 residues long. V trimming: 4 bases; J trimming: 9 bases; junction bases outside the gene matches: 12. Here the CDR3 DNA reads TGTGCCAGCAGCCTAACCGGGACAGGTCGTCCTGAGCAGTTCTTC. Translated, it gives CASSLTGTGRPEQFF.

The rearrangement links TRBV11-2 to TRBJ2-7; 8 bases are a match to TRBD2. CDR1 and CDR2 from the germline V gene are SGHAT and FQNNGV. The length of the CDR3 is 15 residues. V shed 5 bases and J 1 base; nucleotides not matched to a gene: 7. CDR3 in DNA: TGTGCCAGCAGCCTAACGGGGGGGGAGTCCTACGAGCAGTACTTC. Translation gives CASSLTGGESYEQYF.

The gene calls are TRBV2 and TRBJ2-7; 11 bases fit TRBD1. This CDR3 has 15 residues. Germline V CDR1 and CDR2: SNHLY, FYNNEI. V lost 5 bases and J lost 2; bases outside the gene matches: 5. CDR3 nucleotides: TGTGCCAGCAGTACCCGGGACAGGGGGACCTACGAGCAGTACTTC. Its translation: CASSTRDRGTYEQYF.

This rearrangement joins TRBV5-5 to TRBJ2-2; 8 bases match TRBD1. Germline loops: CDR1 SGHKS, CDR2 YYEKEE (reference sequence). The CDR3 sequence is 15 residues long. Unmatched junction bases numbered 4, after V lost 0 bases and J lost 6 bases. The CDR3 DNA is TGTGCCAGCAGCTTGGGGACAGGGTATGCCGGGGAGCTGTTTTTT. Amino acid sequence: CASSLGTGYAGELFF. The full variable domain, with the rest looked up from reference TRBV5-5 and TRBJ2-2, is DAGVTQSPTHLIKTRGQQVTLRCSPISGHKSVSWYQQVLGQGPQFIFQYYEKEERGRGNFPDRFSARQFPNYSSELNVNALLLGDSALYLCASSLGTGYAGELFFGEGSRLTVL.

In its sample, this clone was seen once. The chain carries TRBV30 and TRBJ1-5; D not resolved. V shed 1 base and J shed 5 bases, with 9 bases lying between them. The length of the CDR3 is 13 residues. Germline V CDR1 and CDR2: GTSNPN, SVGIG (reference sequence). The DNA for the CDR3 is TGTGCCTGGAGTGGAACACGGGATCAGCCCCAGCATTTT. It translates to CAWSGTRDQPQHF.

This chain connects TRBV6-5 to TRBJ1-6; tentative D call: TRBD1 (6 bases). CDR3 length: 13 amino acids. Germline V gene sequence: CDR1 MNHEY, CDR2 SVGAGI. V lost 7 bases and J 8 bases, leaving 12 bases between the germline ends. DNA for the CDR3: TGTGCCAGCACCCAAGACAGGTATTCACCCCTCCACTTT. Translating it yields CASTQDRYSPLHF.

The chain is built from TRBV6-1 and TRBJ2-7; 9 bases are shared with TRBD1. J gave up 5 bases and V 6 bases, and 5 bases lay outside the gene matches. The germline V gene has CDR1 MNHNS and CDR2 SASEGT. The CDR3 runs to 13 residues. The CDR3 nucleotides read TGTGCCAGCAGCCCTCGGACAGGGGACGAGCAGTACTTC. Translation: CASSPRTGDEQYF.

The chain links TRBV28 to TRBJ2-7; 7 bases are shared with TRBD1. Losses at the gene ends were 4 bases for V and 1 base for J; bases not matched to a gene: 4. The CDR3 contains 14 residues. CDR1 MDHEN and CDR2 SYDVKM come from the germline V gene. The CDR3 region has the DNA TGTGCCAGCAGTTCAACGGGACAGTCCTACGAGCAGTACTTC. Protein: CASSSTGQSYEQYF.

This clone showed up just a few times. CDR3 DNA: TGTGCCAGCAGTGAAAGGGACAGGTCCTACGAGCAGTACTTC. It is translated as CASSERDRSYEQYF. The genes are TRBV6-1 and TRBJ2-7, with 8 bases identical to TRBD1. Trimming removed 2 bases from V and 1 base from J; junction bases left unmatched: 1. Germline-derived CDR1 and CDR2 are MNHNS and SASEGT. There are 14 residues in the CDR3.

This clone was seen only a few times. The CDR3 nucleotides read TGCGCCAGCAGCTTGGGGGCCACAGGGGGCTCTGAGACCCAGTACTTC. It encodes CASSLGATGGSETQYF. The chain employs TRBV5-1 and TRBJ2-5; TRBD1 matches 9 bases. Trimming at V came to 0 bases and at J to 5 bases, leaving 8 bases not matched to a gene. CDR1 is SGHRS, CDR2 YFSETQ, per germline. The CDR3 is 16 residues long.

The V and J genes are TRBV6-6 and TRBJ1-2; D is unresolved. Germline V lookup: CDR1 MNHNY, CDR2 SVGAGI (reference sequence). The CDR3 spans 13 residues. V lost 0 bases and J lost 4, with 6 bases in between. This CDR3 reads CASSYSRVYGYTF. As DNA, the CDR3 is TGTGCCAGCAGTTACTCACGGGTCTATGGCTACACCTTC.

CDR3 in amino acids: CASSFSGGTANEQFF. As DNA, the CDR3 is TGCGCCAGCAGCTTTAGCGGGGGGACCGCTAATGAGCAGTTCTTC. This rearrangement joins TRBV4-1 to TRBJ2-1; TRBD2 aligns across 10 bases. Per germline, CDR1 MGHRA and CDR2 YSYEKL. The CDR3 contains 15 residues. The junction had 8 bases not matched to a gene; V was cut back by 5 bases and J by 7 bases.

The CDR3 here is CASSRTGTYEQYF. The CDR3 DNA reads as TGTGCCAGCTCACGGACAGGGACTTACGAGCAGTACTTC. The chain combines TRBV18 with TRBJ2-7; 8 positions agree with TRBD1. The CDR3 is 13 amino acids. Germline CDR1 reads KGHSH; CDR2 reads LQKENI. V shed 4 bases and J 4 bases; nucleotides not matched to a gene: 3.

The chain employs TRBV28 and TRBJ1-3; D is perhaps TRBD1 (5 bases). V shed 5 bases and J shed 0 bases, with 14 bases lying between them. CDR3 length equals 16 residues. Germline CDR1 and CDR2: MDHEN and SYDVKM. The CDR3 here is CASSPSSGGSGNTIYF. Here the CDR3 DNA reads TGTGCCAGCAGTCCCTCTAGCGGGGGCTCTGGAAACACCATATATTTT. The full variable domain, completed using reference TRBV28 and TRBJ1-3, is DVKVTQSSRYLVKRTGEKVFLECVQDMDHENMFWYRQDPGLGLRLIYFSYDVKMKEKGDIPEGYSVSREKKERFSLILESASTNQTSMYLCASSPSSGGSGNTIYFGEGSWLTVV.

The chain carries TRBV10-3 and TRBJ1-2, with 7 bases matching TRBD1. Losses at the gene ends were 0 bases for V and 2 bases for J; bases not matched to a gene: 3. The CDR3 contains 15 residues. Germline V gene data show CDR1 as ENHRY and CDR2 as SYGVKD. The CDR3 reads CAISESGDRNYGYTF. The CDR3 bases are TGTGCCATCAGTGAGTCTGGGGACAGAAACTATGGCTACACCTTC.

The V and J genes are TRBV6-5 and TRBJ1-1; 10 nucleotides align to TRBD1. The V and J ends lost 7 bases and 1 base, in that order; junction bases with no gene match: 3. The CDR3 extends over 14 amino acids. CDR1 is MNHEY and CDR2 is SVGAGI in the germline V gene. CDR3 loop: CASTRTGGNTEAFF. Written as DNA, the CDR3 is TGTGCCAGCACCAGGACAGGGGGGAACACTGAAGCTTTCTTT.